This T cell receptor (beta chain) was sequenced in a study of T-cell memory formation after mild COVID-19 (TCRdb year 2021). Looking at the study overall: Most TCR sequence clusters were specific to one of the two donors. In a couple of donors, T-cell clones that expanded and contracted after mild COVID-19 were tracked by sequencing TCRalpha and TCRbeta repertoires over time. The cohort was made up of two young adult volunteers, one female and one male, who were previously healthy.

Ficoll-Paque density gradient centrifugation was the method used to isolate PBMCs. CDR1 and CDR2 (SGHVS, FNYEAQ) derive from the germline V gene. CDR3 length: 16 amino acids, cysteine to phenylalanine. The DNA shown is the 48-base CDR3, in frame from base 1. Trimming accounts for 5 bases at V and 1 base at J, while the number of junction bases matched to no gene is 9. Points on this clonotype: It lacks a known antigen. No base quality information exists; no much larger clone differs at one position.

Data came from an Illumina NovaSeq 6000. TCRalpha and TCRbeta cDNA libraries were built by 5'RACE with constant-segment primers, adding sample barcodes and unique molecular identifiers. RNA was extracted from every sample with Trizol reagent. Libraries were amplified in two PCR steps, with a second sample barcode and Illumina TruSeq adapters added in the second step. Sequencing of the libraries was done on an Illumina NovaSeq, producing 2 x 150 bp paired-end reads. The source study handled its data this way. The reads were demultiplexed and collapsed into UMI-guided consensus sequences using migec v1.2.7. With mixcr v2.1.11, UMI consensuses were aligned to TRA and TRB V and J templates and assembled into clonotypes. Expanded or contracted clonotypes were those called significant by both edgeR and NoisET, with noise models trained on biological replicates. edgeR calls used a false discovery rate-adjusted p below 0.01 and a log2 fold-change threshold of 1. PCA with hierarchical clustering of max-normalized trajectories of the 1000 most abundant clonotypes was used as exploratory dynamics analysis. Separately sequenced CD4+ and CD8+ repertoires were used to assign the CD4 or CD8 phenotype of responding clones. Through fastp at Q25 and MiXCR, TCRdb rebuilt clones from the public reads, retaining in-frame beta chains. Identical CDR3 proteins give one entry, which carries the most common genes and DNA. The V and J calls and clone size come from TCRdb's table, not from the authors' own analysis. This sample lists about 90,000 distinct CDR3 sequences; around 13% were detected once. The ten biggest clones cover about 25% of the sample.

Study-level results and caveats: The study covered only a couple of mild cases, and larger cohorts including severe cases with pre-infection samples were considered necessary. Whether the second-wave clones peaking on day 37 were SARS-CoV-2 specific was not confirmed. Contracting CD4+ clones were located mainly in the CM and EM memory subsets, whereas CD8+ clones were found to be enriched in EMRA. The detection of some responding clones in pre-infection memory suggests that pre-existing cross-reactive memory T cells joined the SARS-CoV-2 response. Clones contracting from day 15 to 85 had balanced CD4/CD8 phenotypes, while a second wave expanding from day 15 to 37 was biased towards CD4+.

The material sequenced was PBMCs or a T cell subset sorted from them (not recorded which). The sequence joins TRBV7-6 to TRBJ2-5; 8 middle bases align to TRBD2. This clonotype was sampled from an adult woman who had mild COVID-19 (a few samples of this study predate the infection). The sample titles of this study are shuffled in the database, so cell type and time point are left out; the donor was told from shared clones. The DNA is TGTGCCAGCAGCAATCCCCCGGGGGGGCCCCAAGAGACCCAGTACTTC. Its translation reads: CASSNPPGGPQETQYF.